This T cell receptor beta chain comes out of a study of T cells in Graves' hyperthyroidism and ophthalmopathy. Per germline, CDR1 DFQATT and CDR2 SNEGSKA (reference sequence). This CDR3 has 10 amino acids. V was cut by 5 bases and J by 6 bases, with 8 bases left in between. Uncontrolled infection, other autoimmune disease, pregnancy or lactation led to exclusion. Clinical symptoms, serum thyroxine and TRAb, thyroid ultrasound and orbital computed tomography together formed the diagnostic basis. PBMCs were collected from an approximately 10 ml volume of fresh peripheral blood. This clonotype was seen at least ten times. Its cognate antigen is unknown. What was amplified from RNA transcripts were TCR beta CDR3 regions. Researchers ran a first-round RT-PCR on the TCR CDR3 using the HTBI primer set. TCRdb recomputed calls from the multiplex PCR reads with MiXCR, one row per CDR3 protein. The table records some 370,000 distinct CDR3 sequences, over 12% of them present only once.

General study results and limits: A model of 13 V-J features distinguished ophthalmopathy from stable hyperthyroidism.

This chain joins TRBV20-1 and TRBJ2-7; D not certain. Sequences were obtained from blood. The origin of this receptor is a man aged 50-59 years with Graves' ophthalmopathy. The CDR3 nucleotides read TGCAGTGCTTCTAAGGGCGAGCAGTACTTC. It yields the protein CSASKGEQYF.